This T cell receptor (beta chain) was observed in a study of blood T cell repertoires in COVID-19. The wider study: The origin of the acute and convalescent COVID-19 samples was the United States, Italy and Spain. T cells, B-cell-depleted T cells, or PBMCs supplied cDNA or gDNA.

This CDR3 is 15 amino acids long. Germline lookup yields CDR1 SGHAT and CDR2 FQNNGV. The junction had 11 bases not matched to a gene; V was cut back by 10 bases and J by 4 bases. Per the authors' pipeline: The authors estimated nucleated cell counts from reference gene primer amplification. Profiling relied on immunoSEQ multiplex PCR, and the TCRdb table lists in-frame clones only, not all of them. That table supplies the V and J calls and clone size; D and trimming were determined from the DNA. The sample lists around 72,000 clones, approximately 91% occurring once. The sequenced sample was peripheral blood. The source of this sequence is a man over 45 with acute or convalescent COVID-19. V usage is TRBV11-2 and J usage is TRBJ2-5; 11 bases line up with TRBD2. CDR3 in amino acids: CATRLAGGGGETQYF. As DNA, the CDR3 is TGTGCCACCCGGCTAGCGGGGGGTGGGGGAGAGACCCAGTACTTC.